This T cell receptor (beta chain) was captured by sequencing in a study of cytomegalovirus exposure and HLA in healthy donors. The V gene's germline CDR1 is SNHLY and CDR2 FYNNEI. Trimming shortened V by 7 bases and J by 0 bases, and 7 bases separated the two germline ends. The CDR3 totals 13 residues. The PCR made use of 60 Vbeta and 13 Jbeta primers. TCRdb keeps only in-frame clones here, not all; method: immunoSEQ multiplex PCR. The sample holds some 150,000 clones; about 79% are singletons and the top ten take 6.3%. The study's findings and limits: Researchers counted around 180 TCR beta chains as cytomegalovirus-associated.

As for this clone: Antigen unknown.

This clonotype originated in a man aged 40-50 years in good health and CMV-seropositive. The specimen was PBMCs. The genes are TRBV2 and TRBJ1-5, with TRBD1 as a possible D gene (5 bases). CDR3 DNA: TGTGCCAGCACGGGGGATAGCAATCAGCCCCAGCATTTT. As protein: CASTGDSNQPQHF.